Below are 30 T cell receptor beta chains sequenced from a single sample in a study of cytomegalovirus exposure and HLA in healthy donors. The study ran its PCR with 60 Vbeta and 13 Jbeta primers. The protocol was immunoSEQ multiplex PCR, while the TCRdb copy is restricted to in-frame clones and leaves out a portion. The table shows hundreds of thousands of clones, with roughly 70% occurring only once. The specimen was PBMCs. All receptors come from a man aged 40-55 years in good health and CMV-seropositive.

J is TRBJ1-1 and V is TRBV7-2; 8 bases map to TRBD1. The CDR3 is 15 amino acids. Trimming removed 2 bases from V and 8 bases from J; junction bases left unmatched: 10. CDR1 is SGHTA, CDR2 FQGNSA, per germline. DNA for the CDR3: TGTGCCAGCAGCTTACAGGGGGCCAGACGGGGCGAAGCTTTCTTT. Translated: CASSLQGARRGEAFF.

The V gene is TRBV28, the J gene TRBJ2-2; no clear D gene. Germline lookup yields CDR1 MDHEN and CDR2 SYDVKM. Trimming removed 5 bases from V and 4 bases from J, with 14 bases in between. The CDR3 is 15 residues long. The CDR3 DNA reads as TGTGCCAGCAGTACAACCGACTCATTCACCGGGGAGCTGTTTTTT. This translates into CASSTTDSFTGELFF.

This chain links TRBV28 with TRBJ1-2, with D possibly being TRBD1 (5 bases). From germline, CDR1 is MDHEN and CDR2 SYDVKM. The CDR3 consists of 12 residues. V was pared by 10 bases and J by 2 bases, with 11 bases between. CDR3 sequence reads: CATHTGNYGYTF. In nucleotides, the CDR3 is TGTGCCACCCATACAGGAAACTATGGCTACACCTTC.

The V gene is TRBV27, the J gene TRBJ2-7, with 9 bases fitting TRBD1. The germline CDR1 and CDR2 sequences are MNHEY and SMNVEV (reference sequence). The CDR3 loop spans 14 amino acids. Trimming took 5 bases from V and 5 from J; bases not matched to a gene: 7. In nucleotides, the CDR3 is TGTGCCAGCAGTCTCGGGACAGGGTACGACGAGCAGTACTTC. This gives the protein CASSLGTGYDEQYF.

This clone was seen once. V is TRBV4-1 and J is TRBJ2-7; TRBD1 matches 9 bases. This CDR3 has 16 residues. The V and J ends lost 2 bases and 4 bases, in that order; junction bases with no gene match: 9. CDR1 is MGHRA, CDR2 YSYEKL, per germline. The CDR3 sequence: CASSQPRTGGGYEQYF. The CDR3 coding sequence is TGCGCCAGCAGCCAACCTCGAACAGGGGGCGGTTACGAGCAGTACTTC.

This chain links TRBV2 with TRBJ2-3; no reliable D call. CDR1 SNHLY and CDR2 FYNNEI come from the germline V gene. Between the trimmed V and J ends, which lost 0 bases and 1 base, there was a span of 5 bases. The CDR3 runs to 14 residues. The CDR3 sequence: CASSEAPGTDTQYF. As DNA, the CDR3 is TGTGCCAGCAGTGAAGCGCCAGGCACAGATACGCAGTATTTT.

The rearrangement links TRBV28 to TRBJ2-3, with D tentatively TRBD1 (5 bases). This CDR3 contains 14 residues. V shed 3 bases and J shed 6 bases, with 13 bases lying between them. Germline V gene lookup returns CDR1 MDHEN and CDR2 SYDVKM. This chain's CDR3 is CASSFRAPPDTQYF. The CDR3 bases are TGTGCCAGCAGTTTCAGGGCGCCCCCCGATACGCAGTATTTT.

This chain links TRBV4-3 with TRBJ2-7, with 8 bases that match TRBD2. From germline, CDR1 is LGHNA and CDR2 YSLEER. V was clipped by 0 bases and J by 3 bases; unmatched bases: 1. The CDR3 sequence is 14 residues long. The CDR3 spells CASSQDSGDYEQYF. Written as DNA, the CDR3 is TGCGCCAGCAGCCAAGATAGCGGGGACTACGAGCAGTACTTC.

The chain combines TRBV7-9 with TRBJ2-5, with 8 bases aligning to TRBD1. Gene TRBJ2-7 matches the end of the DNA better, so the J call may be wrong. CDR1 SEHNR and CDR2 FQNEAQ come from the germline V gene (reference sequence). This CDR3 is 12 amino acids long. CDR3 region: CASSRTGSEQYF. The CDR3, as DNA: TGTGCCAGCAGTCGGACAGGGTCCGAGCAGTACTTC.

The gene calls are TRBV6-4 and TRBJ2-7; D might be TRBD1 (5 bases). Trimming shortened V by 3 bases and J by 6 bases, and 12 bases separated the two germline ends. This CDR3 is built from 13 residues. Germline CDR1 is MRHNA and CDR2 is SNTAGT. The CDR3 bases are TGTGCCAGCAGTGAAATTACAGGCAGCGAGCAGTACTTC. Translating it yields CASSEITGSEQYF.

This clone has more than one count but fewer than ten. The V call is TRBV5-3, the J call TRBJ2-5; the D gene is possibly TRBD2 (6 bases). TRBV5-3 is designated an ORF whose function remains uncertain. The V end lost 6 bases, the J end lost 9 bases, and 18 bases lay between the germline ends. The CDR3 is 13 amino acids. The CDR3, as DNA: TGTGCCAGAACTCGTGCGGGGCCAAGAGCCCAGTACTTC. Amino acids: CARTRAGPRAQYF.

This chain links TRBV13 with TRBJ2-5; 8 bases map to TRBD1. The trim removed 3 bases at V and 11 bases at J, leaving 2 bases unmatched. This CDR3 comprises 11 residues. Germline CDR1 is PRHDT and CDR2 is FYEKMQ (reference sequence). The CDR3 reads CASSLDREQYF. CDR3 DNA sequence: TGTGCCAGCAGCTTGGACAGGGAGCAGTACTTC.

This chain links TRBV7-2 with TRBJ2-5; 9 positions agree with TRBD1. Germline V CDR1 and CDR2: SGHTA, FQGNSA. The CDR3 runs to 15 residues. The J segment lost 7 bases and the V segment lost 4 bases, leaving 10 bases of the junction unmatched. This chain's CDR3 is CASSSEGQGMGTQYF. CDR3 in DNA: TGTGCCAGCAGCTCAGAGGGACAGGGAATGGGGACCCAGTACTTC.

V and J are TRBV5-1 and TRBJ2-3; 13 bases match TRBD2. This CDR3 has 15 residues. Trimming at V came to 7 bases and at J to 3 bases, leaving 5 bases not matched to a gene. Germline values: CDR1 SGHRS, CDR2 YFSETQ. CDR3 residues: CASRLAGGLTDTQYF. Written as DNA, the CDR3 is TGCGCCAGCCGACTAGCGGGGGGTTTAACAGATACGCAGTATTTT.

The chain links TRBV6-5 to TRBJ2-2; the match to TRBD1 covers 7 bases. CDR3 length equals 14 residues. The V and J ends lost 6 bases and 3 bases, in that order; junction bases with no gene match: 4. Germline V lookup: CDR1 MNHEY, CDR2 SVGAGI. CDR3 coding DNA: TGTGCCAGCAGACGACAGGGCTACACCGGGGAGCTGTTTTTT. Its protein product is CASRRQGYTGELFF.

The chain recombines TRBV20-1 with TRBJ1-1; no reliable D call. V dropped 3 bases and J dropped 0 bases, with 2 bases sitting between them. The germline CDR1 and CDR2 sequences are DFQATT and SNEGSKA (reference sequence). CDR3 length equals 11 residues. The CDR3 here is CSASLNTEAFF. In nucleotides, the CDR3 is TGCAGTGCTAGCTTGAACACTGAAGCTTTCTTT.

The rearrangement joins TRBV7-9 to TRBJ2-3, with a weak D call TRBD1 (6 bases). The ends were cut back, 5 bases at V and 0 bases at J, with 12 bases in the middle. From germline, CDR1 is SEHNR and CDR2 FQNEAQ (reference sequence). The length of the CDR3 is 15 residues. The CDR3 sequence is CASSGHGQSTDTQYF. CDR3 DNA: TGTGCCAGCAGCGGACACGGACAGAGCACAGATACGCAGTATTTT.

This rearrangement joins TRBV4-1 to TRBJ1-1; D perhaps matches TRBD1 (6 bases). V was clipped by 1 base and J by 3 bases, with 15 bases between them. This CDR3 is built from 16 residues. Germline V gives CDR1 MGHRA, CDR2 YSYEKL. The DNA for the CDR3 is TGCGCCAGCAGCCAAGCCCAAGCCCAGGGGTACACTGAAGCTTTCTTT. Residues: CASSQAQAQGYTEAFF.

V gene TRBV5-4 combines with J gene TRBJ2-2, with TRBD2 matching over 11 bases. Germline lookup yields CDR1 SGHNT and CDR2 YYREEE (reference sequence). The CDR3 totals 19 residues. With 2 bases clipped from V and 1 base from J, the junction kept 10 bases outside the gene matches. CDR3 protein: CASSFEGRLAGGNTGELFF. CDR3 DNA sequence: TGTGCCAGCAGCTTCGAAGGGCGTCTAGCGGGGGGGAACACCGGGGAGCTGTTTTTT. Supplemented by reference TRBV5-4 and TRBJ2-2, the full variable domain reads ETGVTQSPTHLIKTRGQQVTLRCSSQSGHNTVSWYQQALGQGPQFIFQYYREEENGRGNFPPRFSGLQFPNYSSELNVNALELDDSALYLCASSFEGRLAGGNTGELFFGEGSRLTVL.

The CDR3: CASSDQDRGGGEKLFF. CDR3 coding DNA: TGTGCCAGCAGTGACCAGGACAGGGGAGGGGGTGAAAAACTGTTTTTT. The chain couples TRBV25-1 to TRBJ1-4; 9 bases fit TRBD1. V was clipped by 3 bases and J by 7 bases; unmatched bases: 9. This CDR3 is 16 amino acids long. Per the germline V gene, CDR1 is MGHDK and CDR2 is SYGVNS.

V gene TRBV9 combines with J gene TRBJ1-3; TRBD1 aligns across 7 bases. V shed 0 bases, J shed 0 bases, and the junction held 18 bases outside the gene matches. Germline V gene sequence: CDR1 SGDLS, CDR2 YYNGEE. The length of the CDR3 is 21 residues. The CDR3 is CASSVEPDSGGSMSSGNTIYF. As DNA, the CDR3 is TGTGCCAGCAGCGTAGAGCCGGACTCAGGGGGGAGCATGAGCTCTGGAAACACCATATATTTT.

Here the CDR3 reads CASTLTGGNYGYTF. CDR3 coding DNA: TGTGCCAGCACCTTAACAGGGGGGAACTATGGCTACACCTTC. This chain links TRBV6-5 with TRBJ1-2; TRBD1 matches 8 bases. The CDR3 loop spans 14 amino acids. V lost 7 bases, J lost 2 bases, and 6 bases stayed unmatched. Per germline, CDR1 MNHEY and CDR2 SVGAGI.

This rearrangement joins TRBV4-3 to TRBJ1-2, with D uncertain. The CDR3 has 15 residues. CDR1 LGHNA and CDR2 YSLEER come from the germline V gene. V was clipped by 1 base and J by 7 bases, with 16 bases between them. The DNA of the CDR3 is TGCGCCAGCAGCCAAGGCATCAACGGGGAGTTTGGCTACACCTTC. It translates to CASSQGINGEFGYTF.

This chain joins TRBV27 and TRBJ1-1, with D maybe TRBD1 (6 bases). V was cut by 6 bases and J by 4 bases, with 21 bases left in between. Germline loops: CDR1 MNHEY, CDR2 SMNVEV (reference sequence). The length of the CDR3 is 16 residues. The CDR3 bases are TGTGCCAGCAGCACCGAGCCTCGGGGAGGGGGCACTGAAGCTTTCTTT. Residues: CASSTEPRGGGTEAFF.

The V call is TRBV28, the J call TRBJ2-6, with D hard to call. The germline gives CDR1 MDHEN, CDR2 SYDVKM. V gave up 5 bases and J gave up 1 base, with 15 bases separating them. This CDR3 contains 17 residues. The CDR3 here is CASSRTYDISGANVLTF. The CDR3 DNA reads TGTGCCAGCAGTCGAACTTACGACATTTCTGGGGCCAACGTCCTGACTTTC.

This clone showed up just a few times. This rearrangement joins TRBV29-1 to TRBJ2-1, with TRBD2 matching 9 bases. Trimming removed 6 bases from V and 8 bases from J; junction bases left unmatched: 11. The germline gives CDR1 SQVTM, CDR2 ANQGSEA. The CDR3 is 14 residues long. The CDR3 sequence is CSVGTAGGVYEQFF. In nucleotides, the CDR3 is TGCAGCGTAGGGACGGCGGGGGGGGTCTATGAGCAGTTCTTC.

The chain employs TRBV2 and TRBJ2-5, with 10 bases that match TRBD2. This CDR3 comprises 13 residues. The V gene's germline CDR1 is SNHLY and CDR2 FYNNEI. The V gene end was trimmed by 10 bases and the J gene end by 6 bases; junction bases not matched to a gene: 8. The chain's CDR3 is CANIAGGGQTQYF. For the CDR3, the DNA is TGTGCCAACATAGCGGGGGGAGGGCAGACCCAGTACTTC.

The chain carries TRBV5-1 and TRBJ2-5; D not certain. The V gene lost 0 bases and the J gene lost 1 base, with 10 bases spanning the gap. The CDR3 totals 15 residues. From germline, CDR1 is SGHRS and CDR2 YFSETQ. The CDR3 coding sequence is TGCGCCAGCAGCTTGGCTCCAGGTTCCCAAGAGACCCAGTACTTC. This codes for CASSLAPGSQETQYF.

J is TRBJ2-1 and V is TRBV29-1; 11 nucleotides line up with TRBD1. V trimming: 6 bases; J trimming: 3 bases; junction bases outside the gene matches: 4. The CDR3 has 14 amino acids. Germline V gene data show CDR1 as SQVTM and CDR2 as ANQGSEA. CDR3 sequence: CSVGGQGVYNEQFF. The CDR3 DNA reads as TGCAGCGTCGGGGGACAGGGGGTCTACAATGAGCAGTTCTTC.

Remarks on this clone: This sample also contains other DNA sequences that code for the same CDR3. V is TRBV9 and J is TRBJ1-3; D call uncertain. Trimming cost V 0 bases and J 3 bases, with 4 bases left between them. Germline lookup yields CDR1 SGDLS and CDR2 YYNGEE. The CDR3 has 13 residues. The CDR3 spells CASSVGGGNTIYF. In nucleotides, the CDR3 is TGTGCCAGCAGCGTAGGAGGTGGAAACACCATATATTTT. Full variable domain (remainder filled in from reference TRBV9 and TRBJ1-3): DSGVTQTPKHLITATGQRVTLRCSPRSGDLSVYWYQQSLDQGLQFLIQYYNGEERAKGNILERFSAQQFPDLHSELNLSSLELGDSALYFCASSVGGGNTIYFGEGSWLTVV.